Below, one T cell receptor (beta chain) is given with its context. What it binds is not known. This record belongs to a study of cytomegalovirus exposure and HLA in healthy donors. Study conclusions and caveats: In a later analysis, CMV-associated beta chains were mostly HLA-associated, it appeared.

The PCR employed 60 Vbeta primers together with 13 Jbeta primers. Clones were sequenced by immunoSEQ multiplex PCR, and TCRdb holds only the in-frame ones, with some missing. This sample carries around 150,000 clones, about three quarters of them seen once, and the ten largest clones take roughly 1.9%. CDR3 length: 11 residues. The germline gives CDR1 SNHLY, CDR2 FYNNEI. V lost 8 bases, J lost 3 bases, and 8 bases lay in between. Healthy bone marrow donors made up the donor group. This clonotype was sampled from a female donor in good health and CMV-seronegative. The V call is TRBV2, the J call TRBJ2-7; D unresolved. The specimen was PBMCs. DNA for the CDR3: TGTGCCAGCGCCGACATCTACGAGCAGTACTTC. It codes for CASADIYEQYF.